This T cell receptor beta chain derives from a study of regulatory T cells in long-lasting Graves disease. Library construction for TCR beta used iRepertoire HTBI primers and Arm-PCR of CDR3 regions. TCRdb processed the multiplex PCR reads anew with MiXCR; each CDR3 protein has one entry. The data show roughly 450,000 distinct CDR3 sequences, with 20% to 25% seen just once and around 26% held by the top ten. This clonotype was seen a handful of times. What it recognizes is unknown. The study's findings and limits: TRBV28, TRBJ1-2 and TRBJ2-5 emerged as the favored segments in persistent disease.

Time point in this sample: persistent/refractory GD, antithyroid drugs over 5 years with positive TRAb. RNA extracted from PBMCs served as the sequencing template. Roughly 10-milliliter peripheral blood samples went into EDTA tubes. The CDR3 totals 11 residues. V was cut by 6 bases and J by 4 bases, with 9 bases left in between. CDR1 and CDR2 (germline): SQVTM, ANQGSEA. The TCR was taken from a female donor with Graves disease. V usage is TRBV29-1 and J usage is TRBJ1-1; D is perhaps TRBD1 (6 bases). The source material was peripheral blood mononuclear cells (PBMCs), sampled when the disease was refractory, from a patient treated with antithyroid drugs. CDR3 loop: CSVRGATEAFF. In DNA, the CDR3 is TGCAGCGTGAGGGGGGCCACTGAAGCTTTCTTT.